The 9 T cell receptor beta chains given below trace back to one sample, sequenced in a study of blood T cell repertoires in COVID-19. The repertoire was sequenced with immunoSEQ multiplex PCR; TCRdb's copy has only in-frame clones and lacks some. The table shows some 37,000 clones, with around 86% occurring only once. The sample taken for sequencing was peripheral blood. The receptors were gathered from a man over 45 in a cohort sampled during active COVID-19.

This clone was seen just once. This rearrangement joins TRBV13 to TRBJ2-7; no definite D call. There are 13 residues in the CDR3. In germline, CDR1 is PRHDT, CDR2 FYEKMQ (reference sequence). The V end was cut by 5 bases, the J end by 6 bases, with 14 bases between. The CDR3 region has the DNA TGTGCCAGCAGCCTCGGATTTCCGGGCGAGCAGTACTTC. This translates into CASSLGFPGEQYF. Combining the CDR3 with reference TRBV13 and TRBJ2-7 gives the whole variable domain AAGVIQSPRHLIKEKRETATLKCYPIPRHDTVYWYQQGPGQDPQFLISFYEKMQSDKGSIPDRFSAQQFSDYHSELNMSSLELGDSALYFCASSLGFPGEQYFGPGTRLTVT.

CDR3 amino acids: CASSNTGLGGYTF. The CDR3 nucleotides read TGTGCCAGCTCGAACACGGGGTTGGGTGGCTACACCTTC. The rearrangement links TRBV18 to TRBJ1-2; D gene ambiguous. This CDR3 is built from 13 residues. Germline lookup yields CDR1 KGHSH and CDR2 LQKENI. V lost 6 bases to trimming and J lost 7 bases, with 15 bases between them.

The CDR3: CASSYKVSGTDTQYF. The CDR3 bases are TGTGCCAGCAGTTACAAAGTGTCGGGCACAGATACGCAGTATTTT. The V and J genes are TRBV6-5 and TRBJ2-3; no clear D gene. Germline V CDR1 and CDR2: MNHEY, SVGAGI. Trimming pared 2 bases from V and 1 base from J, leaving 10 bases between. The CDR3 runs 15 residues.

There are a few counts of this clone. The chain joins TRBV7-8 to TRBJ2-2; TRBD2 aligns across 10 bases. The germline V gene encodes CDR1 SGHVS and CDR2 FQNEAQ. The CDR3 loop spans 18 amino acids. With V trimmed by 1 base and J by 3 bases, 8 bases remained unmatched. The CDR3 sequence is CASSLVLLAGVYTGELFF. DNA for the CDR3: TGTGCCAGCAGCTTAGTCCTTCTAGCGGGAGTATACACCGGGGAGCTGTTTTTT.

The gene calls are TRBV4-1 and TRBJ2-5; TRBD2 matches at 9 bases. CDR1 is MGHRA, CDR2 YSYEKL, per germline. The length of the CDR3 is 15 residues. The ends lost 1 base at V and 2 bases at J; junction bases unmatched: 2. CDR3 amino acids: CASSQGAGGQETQYF. In DNA form, the CDR3 reads TGCGCCAGCAGCCAAGGGGCGGGAGGGCAAGAGACCCAGTACTTC.

This clone was found once. The chain combines TRBV4-1 with TRBJ2-5, with 12 bases lining up with TRBD2. The CDR3 runs 16 residues. With V trimmed by 4 bases and J by 5 bases, 8 bases remained unmatched. Germline-derived CDR1 and CDR2 are MGHRA and YSYEKL. The CDR3 loop is CASSRILAGGGETQYF. CDR3 nucleotides: TGCGCCAGCAGCCGAATACTAGCGGGAGGAGGCGAGACCCAGTACTTC.

In its sample, this clone was seen once. J is TRBJ1-2 and V is TRBV7-9, with D unclear. Trimming stripped 8 bases from V and 8 bases from J, with 18 bases between. Looked up from germline, CDR1 is SEHNR and CDR2 is FQNEAQ (reference sequence). The CDR3 is made up of 13 amino acids. As DNA, the CDR3 is TGTGCCAGCTTCCCCCGCCCGAGTGCCGGCTACACCTTC. Protein product: CASFPRPSAGYTF.

CDR3 in amino acids: CATSEQGYQPQHF. The CDR3 coding sequence is TGTGCCACCAGTGAACAGGGCTATCAGCCCCAGCATTTT. This chain connects TRBV24-1 to TRBJ1-5; tentative D call: TRBD1 (6 bases). The V and J ends lost 4 bases and 5 bases respectively, with 8 bases between them. The CDR3 is 13 amino acids. From germline, CDR1 is KGHDR and CDR2 SFDVKD.

The rearrangement joins TRBV9 to TRBJ2-5, with D possibly matching TRBD1 (6 bases). The CDR3 spans 14 residues. Trimming shortened V by 7 bases and J by 0 bases, and 13 bases separated the two germline ends. Germline V gene data show CDR1 as SGDLS and CDR2 as YYNGEE. Here the CDR3 DNA reads TGTGCCAGCGGGCTGGGGGCGGACCAAGAGACCCAGTACTTC. It encodes CASGLGADQETQYF.